This TCR beta chain was sequenced for a study of response to subunit inactivated influenza vaccine. Trimming took 5 bases from V and 4 from J, leaving 17 bases between them. CDR3 length: 15 amino acids. Germline V gene lookup returns CDR1 MDHEN and CDR2 SYDVKM. MiXCR was run by TCRdb on the RT-PCR reads, yielding one entry per CDR3 protein. The sample has over 650,000 distinct CDR3 sequences; less than 20% are singletons. This clonotype was recorded many times. The target antigen is unknown. General study results and limits: There was a suggestion from the authors that each seasonal influenza vaccination recruits few new T cells.

The V call is TRBV28, the J call TRBJ1-2, with D hard to call. The source was PBMCs from blood, collected 5 days after vaccination. This clonotype was obtained from a middle-aged man who received an inactivated influenza vaccine. Here the CDR3 reads CASSPNPTVTYGYTF. The DNA for the CDR3 is TGTGCCAGCAGTCCCAACCCGACCGTAACCTATGGCTACACCTTC.